A single sample gave rise to the 24 T cell receptor beta chains below, sequenced in a study of OX40 agonist ivuxolimab in advanced cancers. Generated by immunoSEQ multiplex PCR, the TCRdb table keeps only in-frame clones and is missing some. The data show more than 75,000 clones, roughly 85% seen once. The material was CD4+ or CD8+ T cells sorted from blood, obtained in a trial of the OX40 agonist ivuxolimab. The receptors here all came from an adult with an advanced solid tumor such as melanoma, head and neck, liver or kidney cancer.

This clone was seen only once. The chain combines TRBV6-5 with TRBJ1-2; possibly TRBD1 for D (6 bases). The V end was cut by 2 bases, the J end by 4 bases, with 11 bases between. This CDR3 has 14 residues. Germline assignment: CDR1 MNHEY and CDR2 SVGAGI. The CDR3 spells CASSYGGLSYGYTF. For the CDR3, the DNA is TGTGCCAGCAGTTACGGGGGGCTGAGCTATGGCTACACCTTC.

V gene TRBV11-1 combines with J gene TRBJ1-1; D possibly corresponds to TRBD1 (6 bases). Germline V gene sequence: CDR1 SGHAT, CDR2 FQDESV (reference sequence). CDR3 length: 18 residues. V was clipped by 3 bases and J by 6 bases, with 26 bases between them. CDR3 protein: CASSFLRGTQGSIPEAFF. CDR3 in DNA: TGTGCCAGCAGCTTCCTACGAGGGACACAGGGTAGTATTCCTGAAGCTTTCTTT. Together with reference TRBV11-1 and TRBJ1-1, the CDR3 gives the full variable domain: EAEVAQSPRYKITEKSQAVAFWCDPISGHATLYWYRQILGQGPELLVQFQDESVVDDSQLPKDRFSAERLKGVDSTLKIQPAELGDSAMYLCASSFLRGTQGSIPEAFFGQGTRLTVV.

V and J are TRBV6-6 and TRBJ2-7; 9 nucleotides line up with TRBD1. Germline V CDR1 and CDR2: MNHNY, SVGAGI (reference sequence). The CDR3 length is 15 residues. V shed 6 bases and J 3 bases; nucleotides not matched to a gene: 9. CDR3 loop: CASSLPGQGYYEQYF. The DNA of the CDR3 is TGTGCCAGCAGCTTACCGGGACAGGGTTACTACGAGCAGTACTTC.

This chain uses TRBV7-2 with TRBJ2-3, with 14 bases fitting TRBD2. The CDR3 totals 19 residues. Trimming cost V 5 bases and J 1 base; bases outside gene matches: 11. Germline V lookup: CDR1 SGHTA, CDR2 FQGNSA. The CDR3 loop is CASSKSGLAGGGGTDTQYF. The CDR3, as DNA: TGTGCCAGCAGCAAAAGCGGACTAGCGGGAGGAGGCGGCACAGATACGCAGTATTTT.

The count of this clone is one. This rearrangement joins TRBV2 to TRBJ1-2; D might be TRBD1 (6 bases). The V gene lost 4 bases and the J gene lost 6 bases, with 18 bases spanning the gap. The CDR3 spans 15 residues. Germline CDR1 is SNHLY and CDR2 is FYNNEI. This chain's CDR3 is CASSARAAGGDGYTF. CDR3 nucleotides: TGTGCCAGCAGTGCCCGAGCTGCCGGGGGCGATGGCTACACCTTC. Filled out from reference TRBV2 and TRBJ1-2, the complete variable domain reads EPEVTQTPSHQVTQMGQEVILRCVPISNHLYFYWYRQILGQKVEFLVSFYNNEISEKSEIFDDQFSVERPDGSNFTLKIRSTKLEDSAMYFCASSARAAGGDGYTFGSGTRLTVV.

J is TRBJ2-5 and V is TRBV7-3; D not certain. Trimming cost V 2 bases and J 4 bases, with 14 bases left between them. Germline V CDR1 and CDR2: SGHTA, FQGTGA. This CDR3 region has 15 residues. CDR3 amino acids: CASSLGPGSVETQYF. CDR3 bases: TGTGCCAGCAGCTTAGGACCGGGTTCCGTAGAGACCCAGTACTTC.

The genes are TRBV4-1 and TRBJ1-5, with D possibly being TRBD1 (6 bases). The V gene lost 0 bases and the J gene lost 10 bases, with 16 bases spanning the gap. CDR3 size: 15 residues. Per germline, CDR1 MGHRA and CDR2 YSYEKL. The DNA of the CDR3 is TGCGCCAGCAGCCAAGAACAGGGACCTACGAGTCCCCAGCATTTT. It specifies CASSQEQGPTSPQHF.

About this clone itself: The sample contains more than one DNA sequence encoding this CDR3. The chain recombines TRBV7-9 with TRBJ1-2; TRBD1 is a possible D gene (5 bases). The CDR3 runs to 13 residues. Trimming stripped 5 bases from V and 4 bases from J, with 11 bases between. Per the germline V gene, CDR1 is SEHNR and CDR2 is FQNEAQ (reference sequence). The CDR3 is CASSPRDFYGYTF. In DNA form, the CDR3 reads TGTGCCAGCAGCCCCCGGGACTTCTATGGCTACACCTTC.

V and J are TRBV27 and TRBJ1-1; D not certain. V lost 3 bases, J lost 2 bases, and 10 bases lay in between. CDR1 MNHEY and CDR2 SMNVEV come from the germline V gene (reference sequence). This CDR3 contains 14 residues. The CDR3: CASSFAGLNTEAFF. CDR3 DNA: TGTGCCAGCAGTTTTGCAGGATTAAACACTGAAGCTTTCTTT.

V is TRBV5-8 and J is TRBJ1-3; D unclear. The ends were cut back, 4 bases at V and 0 bases at J, with 11 bases in the middle. Germline values: CDR1 SGHTS, CDR2 YDEGEE. The CDR3 extends over 15 amino acids. CDR3 sequence: CASSRTRNSGNTIYF. In DNA form, the CDR3 reads TGTGCCAGCAGCCGAACCCGGAACTCTGGAAACACCATATATTTT.

The chain joins TRBV10-3 to TRBJ2-1, with D possibly being TRBD1 or TRBD2 (6 bases each). This CDR3 contains 15 residues. Trimming took 0 bases from V and 9 from J, leaving 15 bases between them. Looked up from germline, CDR1 is ENHRY and CDR2 is SYGVKD. The CDR3 DNA reads TGTGCCATCAGTGAGTCGGGGGGCCCTACTGCTGAGCAGTTCTTC. It is translated as CAISESGGPTAEQFF.

The J gene is TRBJ1-1, the V gene TRBV4-2; the D gene is possibly TRBD1 (5 bases). With 4 bases removed from V and 0 bases from J, the gap between germline ends came to 15 bases. CDR3 length: 16 amino acids. Germline CDR1 reads LGHNA; CDR2 reads YNFKEQ. CDR3 protein: CASSPIFQGVNTEAFF. The CDR3 DNA reads as TGTGCCAGCAGCCCAATTTTCCAGGGAGTGAACACTGAAGCTTTCTTT.

V gene TRBV6-1 combines with J gene TRBJ2-7, with 9 positions matching TRBD1. The V segment lost 6 bases and the J segment 3 bases; nucleotides outside the gene matches: 6. Germline CDR1 and CDR2: MNHNS and SASEGT. The CDR3 is 14 residues long. As DNA, the CDR3 is TGTGCCAGCAGCTTTAGACAGGGGGGCTACGAGCAGTACTTC. This sequence encodes CASSFRQGGYEQYF.

This sequence joins TRBV7-9 and TRBJ1-2; D uncertain. Germline V CDR1 and CDR2: SEHNR, FQNEAQ (reference sequence). V shed 3 bases and J shed 6 bases, with 11 bases lying between them. The CDR3 is 13 residues long. As DNA, the CDR3 is TGTGCCAGCAGCTTCCGGGATACAGATGGCTACACCTTC. Encoded protein: CASSFRDTDGYTF.

V and J are TRBV4-1 and TRBJ2-7; 16 positions agree with TRBD2. The J segment lost 5 bases and the V segment lost 3 bases, leaving 4 bases of the junction unmatched. This CDR3 region has 16 residues. Germline V gene sequence: CDR1 MGHRA, CDR2 YSYEKL. As DNA, the CDR3 is TGCGCCAGCAGCCAGCCGGGACTAGCGGGAGGGGACGAGCAGTACTTC. Translated, it gives CASSQPGLAGGDEQYF.

This clone was detected only a few times. The chain uses TRBV5-6 and TRBJ2-5, with 10 bases fitting TRBD2. Germline V gene sequence: CDR1 SGHDT, CDR2 YYEEEE. The CDR3 has 16 amino acids. Trimming took 1 base from V and 5 from J; bases not matched to a gene: 8. The CDR3 bases are TGTGCCAGCAGCTTGAAGCGGGAGGGCCCTCAGGAGACCCAGTACTTC. Protein product: CASSLKREGPQETQYF.

The chain recombines TRBV6-6 with TRBJ1-2; D is unclear. The germline V gene encodes CDR1 MNHNY and CDR2 SVGAGI (reference sequence). The CDR3 is made up of 13 amino acids. Deletions cut 5 bases from V and 5 bases from J, with 12 bases between. CDR3 bases: TGTGCCAGCAGTGCCACAGAGATATATGGCTACACCTTC. The encoded protein is CASSATEIYGYTF.

V usage is TRBV18 and J usage is TRBJ1-1; D is unclear. Trimming left V 6 bases short and J 10 bases short, with 15 bases between. The CDR3 extends over 12 amino acids. Germline V gene lookup returns CDR1 KGHSH and CDR2 LQKENI. The CDR3 protein is CASSPDGSLAFF. CDR3 sequence (DNA): TGTGCCAGCTCCCCGGACGGGAGTTTAGCTTTCTTT.

V usage is TRBV19 and J usage is TRBJ1-2, with D perhaps matching TRBD1 (5 bases). The CDR3 is 14 residues long. Trimming took off 3 bases at V and 2 bases at J, with 10 bases between the two ends. Germline CDR1 and CDR2: LNHDA and SQIVND (reference sequence). Here the CDR3 reads CASSIIRGNYGYTF. DNA of the CDR3: TGTGCCAGTAGTATTATCCGGGGGAACTATGGCTACACCTTC.

The rearrangement uses TRBV4-1 and TRBJ2-5, with TRBD1 matching over 10 bases. Germline lookup yields CDR1 MGHRA and CDR2 YSYEKL. V shed 4 bases and J 0 bases; nucleotides not matched to a gene: 2. The CDR3 loop spans 15 amino acids. DNA for the CDR3: TGCGCCAGCAGCCCAGGACAGGGGGACCAAGAGACCCAGTACTTC. This encodes CASSPGQGDQETQYF.

The chain employs TRBV5-1 and TRBJ1-6; TRBD1 is a possible D gene (5 bases). The CDR3 totals 16 residues. Germline V gene lookup returns CDR1 SGHRS and CDR2 YFSETQ. Between the trimmed V and J ends, which lost 4 bases and 2 bases, there was a span of 13 bases. CDR3 sequence: CASSPGKGPYNSPLHF. The CDR3 bases are TGCGCCAGCAGCCCCGGAAAGGGGCCCTATAATTCACCCCTCCACTTT.

This clone was picked up one time. This chain connects TRBV11-3 to TRBJ2-2; D is uncertain. There are 13 residues in the CDR3. Germline V lookup: CDR1 SGHNT, CDR2 YENEEA. V was pared by 8 bases and J by 3 bases, with 10 bases between. CDR3: CASSLAYTGELFF. DNA for the CDR3: TGTGCCAGCTCATTAGCTTACACCGGGGAGCTGTTTTTT. The complete variable domain, with remaining parts taken from reference TRBV11-3 and TRBJ2-2, reads EAGVVQSPRYKIIEKKQPVAFWCNPISGHNTLYWYLQNLGQGPELLIRYENEEAVDDSQLPKDRFSAERLKGVDSTLKIQPAELGDSAVYLCASSLAYTGELFFGEGSRLTVL.

The gene calls are TRBV11-2 and TRBJ2-5, with D possibly TRBD2 on 5 matching bases. The germline V and J ends were trimmed by 3 bases and 6 bases, with 17 bases remaining between them. This CDR3 has 15 residues. The V gene's germline CDR1 is SGHAT and CDR2 FQNNGV. The CDR3 DNA sequence: TGTGCCAGCAGCTTCGAAGTGGAGAGGAGGCAGACCCAGTACTTC. It encodes CASSFEVERRQTQYF. Complete variable domain (other parts from reference TRBV11-2 and TRBJ2-5): EAGVAQSPRYKIIEKRQSVAFWCNPISGHATLYWYQQILGQGPKLLIQFQNNGVVDDSQLPKDRFSAERLKGVDSTLKIQPAKLEDSAVYLCASSFEVERRQTQYFGPGTRLLVL.

The V gene is TRBV2, the J gene TRBJ1-1; the match to TRBD1 covers 9 bases. The CDR3 spans 15 residues. The J segment lost 4 bases and the V segment lost 3 bases, leaving 6 bases of the junction unmatched. Germline V gene lookup returns CDR1 SNHLY and CDR2 FYNNEI. CDR3 sequence (DNA): TGTGCCAGCAGTGATATTTGGACAGGGGCCACTGAAGCTTTCTTT. Protein sequence: CASSDIWTGATEAFF.